This entry describes one T cell receptor (beta chain). The CDR3 is 12 residues long. V dropped 2 bases and J dropped 5 bases, with 7 bases sitting between them. The germline V gene has CDR1 WSHSY and CDR2 SAAADI. The data were produced by immunoSEQ multiplex PCR, yet TCRdb's version contains in-frame clones alone and is incomplete. Among 40,000 or so clones listed, around 83% were seen once. The data derive from a study of graft-versus-host responses after intestinal transplantation. The receptor was isolated from a human patient who received an intestinal transplant, so some T cells may come from the graft donor. The sample was PBMCs, taken about 1,000 days after transplant. The chain joins TRBV10-2 to TRBJ2-7; maybe TRBD1 (5 bases). CDR3 nucleotide sequence: TGCGCCAGCAGTGAGCAGGGCCACGAGCAGTACTTC. Translation gives CASSEQGHEQYF.